Listed here are 10 T cell receptor beta chains from one sample, sequenced in a study of blood T cell repertoires in COVID-19. Profiling relied on immunoSEQ multiplex PCR, and the TCRdb table lists in-frame clones only, not all of them. The table records about 480,000 clones, approximately 88% of them present only once. Sequencing was carried out using peripheral blood. These receptors were obtained from a woman aged 45-65 years with COVID-19, enrolled during active disease.

This clone was picked up a small number of times. The chain combines TRBV4-2 with TRBJ1-1; 10 nucleotides line up with TRBD1. After removal of 1 base from V and 1 base from J, the junction contained 3 bases not matched to a gene. The CDR3 has 16 amino acids. The germline V gene encodes CDR1 LGHNA and CDR2 YNFKEQ. CDR3 sequence: CASSQGGQGGNTEAFF. The CDR3 nucleotides are TGTGCCAGCAGCCAAGGCGGACAGGGGGGGAACACTGAAGCTTTCTTT.

V usage is TRBV21-1 and J usage is TRBJ1-2; the D call in the table, TRBD1, was not verified against the DNA. TRBV21-1 is annotated as a pseudogene. CDR3 length equals 17 residues. The CDR3 DNA reads TGTGCCAGCAGCTGCCGGGACAGGGAGTTTCTTGGGTATGGCTACACCTTC. Translation gives CASSCRDREFLGYGYTF.

The gene calls are TRBV6-6 and TRBJ1-6; D gene uncertain. The CDR3 is made up of 15 amino acids. Between the trimmed V and J ends, which lost 0 bases and 5 bases, there was a span of 8 bases. Germline-derived CDR1 and CDR2 are MNHNY and SVGAGI (reference sequence). DNA for the CDR3: TGTGCCAGCAGTTACTCGAAACAAAATAATTCACCCCTCCACTTT. Its translation is CASSYSKQNNSPLHF.

The CDR3 loop is CAWSARDGKLFF. CDR3 DNA: TGTGCCTGGAGTGCTCGGGATGGAAAACTGTTTTTT. This chain uses TRBV30 with TRBJ1-4; no reliable D call. The germline V gene encodes CDR1 GTSNPN and CDR2 SVGIG (reference sequence). The CDR3 is 12 amino acids. Trimming pared 1 base from V and 10 bases from J, leaving 10 bases between. The whole variable domain, filled in from reference TRBV30 and TRBJ1-4, reads SQTIHQWPATLVQPVGSPLSLECTVEGTSNPNLYWYRQAAGRGLQLLFYSVGIGQISSEVPQNLSASRPQDRQFILSSKKLLLSDSGFYLCAWSARDGKLFFGSGTQLSVL.

This rearrangement joins TRBV19 to TRBJ2-7; perhaps TRBD2 as D (5 bases). Germline V gene sequence: CDR1 LNHDA, CDR2 SQIVND (reference sequence). Trimming stripped 5 bases from V and 5 bases from J, with 19 bases between. CDR3 length: 15 residues. This CDR3 is CASSSPRSGENEQYF. CDR3 bases: TGTGCCAGTAGTTCCCCCCGATCCGGGGAGAACGAGCAGTACTTC.

This sequence joins TRBV11-2 and TRBJ1-1, with 7 bases matching TRBD1. V lost 1 base, J lost 7 bases, and 6 bases stayed unmatched. Germline CDR1 is SGHAT and CDR2 is FQNNGV. The CDR3 is 14 amino acids. The CDR3 nucleotides read TGTGCCAGCAGCTTAGGGAGAGGGGGCCGTGAAGCTTTCTTT. Its protein product is CASSLGRGGREAFF. Full variable domain (remainder filled in from reference TRBV11-2 and TRBJ1-1): EAGVAQSPRYKIIEKRQSVAFWCNPISGHATLYWYQQILGQGPKLLIQFQNNGVVDDSQLPKDRFSAERLKGVDSTLKIQPAKLEDSAVYLCASSLGRGGREAFFGQGTRLTVV.

The chain couples TRBV24-1 to TRBJ2-3; 7 bases fit TRBD1. The CDR3 consists of 17 residues. V trimming: 3 bases; J trimming: 2 bases; junction bases outside the gene matches: 10. Germline assignment: CDR1 KGHDR and CDR2 SFDVKD. In nucleotides, the CDR3 is TGTGCCACCAGTGATAACCCCAGGGGGTGGGACACAGATACGCAGTATTTT. Translation gives CATSDNPRGWDTDTQYF.

This clone appeared a single time. The chain carries TRBV13 and TRBJ2-7; TRBD2 matches 14 bases. From germline, CDR1 is PRHDT and CDR2 FYEKMQ (reference sequence). J gave up 7 bases and V 6 bases, and 8 bases lay outside the gene matches. This CDR3 comprises 15 residues. For the CDR3, the DNA is TGTGCCAGCAGTTCGCGGACTAGCGGGGGGAGTGAGCAGTACTTC. Protein: CASSSRTSGGSEQYF.

The genes are TRBV29-1 and TRBJ1-2; TRBD1 aligns across 7 bases. This CDR3 has 13 amino acids. Losses at the gene ends were 5 bases for V and 6 bases for J; bases not matched to a gene: 9. Germline V gives CDR1 SQVTM, CDR2 ANQGSEA. The CDR3: CSVQTGYLDGYTF. In DNA form, the CDR3 reads TGCAGCGTTCAGACAGGGTATCTGGATGGCTACACCTTC. Together with reference TRBV29-1 and TRBJ1-2, the CDR3 gives the full variable domain: SAVISQKPSRDICQRGTSLTIQCQVDSQVTMMFWYRQQPGQSLTLIATANQGSEATYESGFVIDKFPISRPNLTFSTLTVSNMSPEDSSIYLCSVQTGYLDGYTFGSGTRLTVV.

The chain couples TRBV2 to TRBJ2-7; 7 nucleotides align to TRBD1. This CDR3 is built from 15 residues. V shed 1 base and J 2 bases; nucleotides not matched to a gene: 5. In germline, CDR1 is SNHLY, CDR2 FYNNEI. CDR3 sequence: CASSEGQGATYEQYF. The CDR3 nucleotides are TGTGCCAGCAGTGAAGGACAGGGAGCGACCTACGAGCAGTACTTC.